The entry that follows covers one T cell receptor beta chain sequence. Germline V CDR1 and CDR2: KGHSH, LQKENI. V gave up 6 bases and J gave up 0 bases, with 11 bases separating them. The CDR3 runs to 15 residues. This sample is part of a study of T cell changes during pregnancy in multiple sclerosis. Sequencing was performed with immunoSEQ multiplex PCR; in TCRdb, only in-frame clones are kept and a portion is missing. Seen here are over 85,000 clones, 90% observed once, and the top ten hold around 0.78%. This clonotype was obtained from a female donor in good health, enrolled as a control in a pregnancy study. J is TRBJ1-4 and V is TRBV18; tentatively, D is TRBD1 (5 bases). The specimen comprised peripheral blood, sampled in the second trimester of pregnancy. This chain's CDR3 is CASSATASTNEKLFF. The DNA of the CDR3 is TGTGCCAGCTCGGCGACAGCCTCAACTAATGAAAAACTGTTTTTT.